The subject of this entry is one T cell receptor beta chain. Its matching antigen is unknown. This specimen belongs to a study of cytomegalovirus exposure and HLA in healthy donors. Study background: Early released data had approximately 86 million unique TCRs, all coming from HLA-typed donors. Study-level results: In an earlier analysis, productive rearrangement rates for most beta V segments clustered near 87% or 30%. V- and J-gene trimming of TCR beta was linked (in a later analysis) to a missense DCLRE1C variant.

Use of 60 Vbeta and 13 Jbeta primers characterized the PCR. Original processing notes: About 10 million shared chains were among 65 million to 85 million unique TCR beta chains counted in a later analysis. Only in-frame clones appear in the TCRdb table, and some are missing; sequencing was by immunoSEQ multiplex PCR. Clone size and the V and J calls come from that table; the DNA yielded D and trimming. The top ten hold roughly 1.2% of the sample, which has under 150,000 clones, 75% to 85% seen once. The CDR3 is 12 residues long. Trimming cost V 0 bases and J 8 bases, with 4 bases left between them. Looked up from germline, CDR1 is MGHDK and CDR2 is SYGVNS.

The sequencing input was PBMCs. The sequence was obtained from a girl aged 2-10 years in good health and CMV-seronegative. The gene calls are TRBV25-1 and TRBJ2-2; D ambiguous. CDR3 residues: CASSEYNGELFF. The CDR3 bases are TGTGCCAGCAGTGAATATAATGGGGAGCTGTTTTTT.